These 15 T cell receptor beta chains originate from one sample sequenced in a study of blood T cell repertoires in COVID-19. TCRdb keeps only in-frame clones here, not all; method: immunoSEQ multiplex PCR. Seen here are about 230,000 clones, about 85% observed once, and the top ten hold 7.5% to 9%. Source material: peripheral blood. Every receptor here comes from an elderly woman with acute or convalescent COVID-19.

The CDR3 protein is CASIGGSSYEQYF. The DNA of the CDR3 is TGTGCCAGCATAGGCGGGAGCTCCTACGAGCAGTACTTC. The rearrangement joins TRBV5-4 to TRBJ2-7, with TRBD2 matching over 7 bases. V lost 6 bases and J lost 0; bases outside the gene matches: 3. Germline values: CDR1 SGHNT, CDR2 YYREEE (reference sequence). The CDR3 spans 13 residues.

The chain joins TRBV6-5 to TRBJ1-5; D might be TRBD1 (5 bases). The CDR3 has 14 residues. Germline-derived CDR1 and CDR2 are MNHEY and SVGAGI. V was pared by 0 bases and J by 7 bases, with 10 bases between. DNA of the CDR3: TGTGCCAGCAGTTACTCGGGGGGTTCCCAGCCCCAGCATTTT. It is translated as CASSYSGGSQPQHF.

The chain joins TRBV19 to TRBJ1-5, with D tentatively TRBD1 (6 bases). Trimming removed 1 base from V and 3 bases from J, with 13 bases in between. CDR3 length: 16 amino acids. Germline CDR1 and CDR2: LNHDA and SQIVND (reference sequence). In DNA form, the CDR3 reads TGTGCCAGTAGTATAGCACAGGGCCAATTCAATCAGCCCCAGCATTTT. Protein sequence: CASSIAQGQFNQPQHF.

This clone was recorded a few times. This CDR3 is CASSFRGETQYF. CDR3 DNA sequence: TGTGCCAGCAGTTTCCGGGGGGAGACCCAGTACTTC. V usage is TRBV6-5 and J usage is TRBJ2-5, with D possibly TRBD2 on 6 matching bases. CDR3 size: 12 residues. Per the germline V gene, CDR1 is MNHEY and CDR2 is SVGAGI. The germline V and J ends were trimmed by 4 bases and 5 bases, with 8 bases remaining between them.

This chain connects TRBV5-1 to TRBJ2-3; 10 nucleotides agree with TRBD1. Germline loops: CDR1 SGHRS, CDR2 YFSETQ. The ends lost 0 bases at V and 3 bases at J; junction bases unmatched: 7. This CDR3 has 17 residues. The CDR3 coding sequence is TGCGCCAGCAGCTTGGTTCCCGGGACAGGGGATACAGATACGCAGTATTTT. This encodes CASSLVPGTGDTDTQYF. Full variable domain (rest looked up from reference TRBV5-1 and TRBJ2-3): KAGVTQTPRYLIKTRGQQVTLSCSPISGHRSVSWYQQTPGQGLQFLFEYFSETQRNKGNFPGRFSGRQFSNSRSEMNVSTLELGDSALYLCASSLVPGTGDTDTQYFGPGTRLTVL.

This clone occurred once. The chain joins TRBV6-5 to TRBJ2-7; 8 nucleotides line up with TRBD2. Germline CDR1 is MNHEY and CDR2 is SVGAGI. The CDR3 has 13 residues. V dropped 6 bases and J dropped 6; count of bases not matched to a gene: 7. CDR3 residues: CASSRGAGVEQYF. The CDR3 nucleotides are TGTGCCAGCAGCCGGGGAGCGGGAGTCGAGCAGTACTTC.

This clone was seen ten or more times. The chain joins TRBV19 to TRBJ2-7; 14 nucleotides agree with TRBD2. V lost 7 bases and J lost 7; bases outside the gene matches: 9. Germline CDR1 LNHDA, CDR2 SQIVND (reference sequence). There are 15 residues in the CDR3. The CDR3 sequence is CASIGGLAGADEQYF. The CDR3 DNA sequence: TGTGCCAGTATAGGGGGACTAGCGGGAGCTGATGAGCAGTACTTC.

This chain uses TRBV10-3 with TRBJ1-1; 9 nucleotides agree with TRBD1. The germline CDR1 and CDR2 sequences are ENHRY and SYGVKD. V gave up 10 bases and J gave up 1 base; unmatched junction bases: 10. The CDR3 runs 15 residues. DNA of the CDR3: TGTGCCACCGGGGACAGGGAGCCTGGGAACACTGAAGCTTTCTTT. This gives the protein CATGDREPGNTEAFF.

The V call is TRBV5-1, the J call TRBJ2-7; TRBD1 is a possible D gene (6 bases). CDR3 length: 16 amino acids. Trimming left V 1 base short and J 2 bases short, with 16 bases between. Germline CDR1 SGHRS, CDR2 YFSETQ. CDR3 nucleotide sequence: TGCGCCAGCAGCTTGAGTGGCCAGGGGACACCCTACGAGCAGTACTTC. Translation gives CASSLSGQGTPYEQYF.

The J gene is TRBJ2-6, the V gene TRBV4-2, with TRBD1 identical over 9 bases. Germline V gives CDR1 LGHNA, CDR2 YNFKEQ. CDR3 size: 18 residues. Unmatched junction bases numbered 7, after V lost 4 bases and J lost 0 bases. CDR3 loop: CASSPRQGVSSGANVLTF. CDR3 sequence (DNA): TGTGCCAGCAGCCCTCGACAGGGGGTCAGCTCTGGGGCCAACGTCCTGACTTTC.

J is TRBJ1-5 and V is TRBV5-1; D is ambiguous. Germline CDR1 reads SGHRS; CDR2 reads YFSETQ. V lost 0 bases to trimming and J lost 3 bases, with 10 bases between them. The CDR3 spans 15 residues. In DNA, the CDR3 is TGCGCCAGCAGCTTGGGAGGGTCGGTCAATCAGCCCCAGCATTTT. Translated, it gives CASSLGGSVNQPQHF.

The rearrangement joins TRBV6-5 to TRBJ2-5; TRBD1 is a possible D gene (5 bases). The CDR3 totals 13 residues. The germline V gene encodes CDR1 MNHEY and CDR2 SVGAGI. Between the trimmed V and J ends, which lost 6 bases and 7 bases, there was a span of 15 bases. The chain's CDR3 is CASRIQGPGTQYF. For the CDR3, the DNA is TGTGCCAGCAGGATTCAGGGTCCCGGGACCCAGTACTTC.

V usage is TRBV24-1 and J usage is TRBJ2-7; the match to TRBD1 covers 7 bases. From germline, CDR1 is KGHDR and CDR2 SFDVKD. J lost 5 bases, V lost 1 base, and 7 bases had no gene match. The CDR3 runs to 15 residues. In DNA, the CDR3 is TGTGCCACCAGTGATTTCCGCAGGGGGATGGACGAGCAGTACTTC. Its translation: CATSDFRRGMDEQYF.

This clone showed up just once. V and J are TRBV5-1 and TRBJ2-7; D uncertain. CDR1 and CDR2 (germline): SGHRS, YFSETQ. The CDR3 has 13 amino acids. Deletions cut 0 bases from V and 3 bases from J, with 7 bases between. The CDR3 spells CASSLDPIYEQYF. CDR3 sequence (DNA): TGCGCCAGCAGCTTGGATCCTATCTACGAGCAGTACTTC.

V and J are TRBV30 and TRBJ2-1; 12 bases are shared with TRBD2. The CDR3 contains 15 residues. Germline CDR1 GTSNPN, CDR2 SVGIG (reference sequence). J was trimmed by 4 bases and V by 0 bases; bases with no gene match: 1. The CDR3 protein is CAWSVGLAGYNEQFF. As DNA, the CDR3 is TGTGCCTGGAGTGTTGGACTAGCGGGATACAATGAGCAGTTCTTC.